This T cell receptor beta chain was sequenced for a study of regulatory T cells in long-lasting Graves disease (dated by TCRdb to the early 2020s). Regarding the study in general: Persistent Graves' disease was defined as antithyroid drug treatment for over 5 years with persistently positive TSH receptor autoantibodies. A total of around 35 samples underwent TCR sequencing: some 13 from persistent and roughly 20 from newly diagnosed Graves' disease patients. Peripheral blood TCR sequencing and RNA sequencing compared persistent Graves' disease patients with newly diagnosed Graves' disease patients. Persistent Graves' disease patients in the clinical cohort had taken antithyroid drugs for around 10 years on average. The study took place in China and was registered as a clinical trial. On the study overall, not on this receptor specifically: A larger number of public clonotypes was shared among persistent patients (over 2,500) than among newly diagnosed patients (around 880). Preferential use of TRBV28, TRBJ1-2 and TRBJ2-5 was observed in persistent disease, whereas TRBV20-1 and TRBJ2-1 were favored in newly diagnosed disease. The study examined only peripheral blood because the primary lesion, thyroid tissue, could not be accessed. Only the TCR beta chain was sequenced and analyzed. Compared with newly diagnosed patients, patients with persistent Graves' disease had lower TCR Shannon entropy and fewer highly expanded clones, which suggests clonal expansion. As a limitation, the authors acknowledged that the small sample size may reduce accuracy.

The time point label for this specimen denotes: persistent/refractory GD, antithyroid drugs over 5 years with positive TRAb. For both TCR sequencing and RNA sequencing, RNA was extracted from PBMCs using TRIzol. Graves' disease was diagnosed according to American Thyroid Association guidelines. Recruitment of patients was carried out at an endocrinology department in Xi'an, China. Each patient gave 7.5 to 10 milliliters of peripheral blood, collected in an EDTA anticoagulant tube. Ficoll Paque Plus density gradient separation was used to isolate PBMCs, and no additional T cell sorting was done. An Agilent 2100 Bioanalyzer and agarose gel were used to assess RNA quality, and a NanoDrop 2000 was used to measure RNA concentration. This clonotype was detected only once. Its antigen specificity is not known. No base quality information exists; no much larger clone differs at one position. Single-read evidence is weak.

CDR3 length: 15 amino acids, cysteine to phenylalanine. Just the 45-base CDR3 DNA is kept, in frame starting at base 1. Relative to germline, V is 0 bases shorter and J is 3 bases shorter, with 12 bases between their ends. From the germline V gene, CDR1 is SGDLS and CDR2 is YYNGEE. The method was multiplex PCR. Sequencing took place on an Illumina HiSeq 4000. To build TCR beta libraries, CDR3 regions were amplified by Arm-PCR using iRepertoire HTBI primers. Before sequencing, the PCR products underwent gel purification. On the authors' methods: Across samples, approximately 68 TRBV and roughly 15 TRBJ segments were identified and used for gene usage analysis of CDR3 amino acid clonotypes. COPE and FqMerger were used to merge the filtered high-quality paired reads into contigs. BLAST was used to align contigs to IMGT TRBV, TRBD and TRBJ reference genes, with CDR3 defined following IMGT. Highly expanded clones were defined as clonotypes with a frequency above 0.1%. Repertoire diversity was measured by Shannon entropy, and V-J evenness by the Gini coefficient. Clonotypes shared by more than one individual were considered public. TCRdb reworked the public reads: Q25 trimming with fastp, MiXCR clone assembly, productive beta chains retained. Rows with a matching CDR3 protein are joined into one entry that keeps the most common DNA and genes. The V and J calls shown here were made by TCRdb, not taken from the authors' results. The sample table holds about 660,000 distinct CDR3 sequences, of which about 32% were seen once. The ten biggest clones cover roughly 41% of the sample.

This material consisted of peripheral blood mononuclear cells (PBMCs), taken when the disease was refractory, from a patient treated with antithyroid drugs. The sequence was obtained from a female donor with Graves disease. This chain joins TRBV9 to TRBJ1-1; TRBD1 could be the D gene, as 5 bases match. The CDR3 protein is CASSVVRGTDTEAFF. The nucleotide sequence reads as follows: TGTGCCAGCAGCGTAGTGAGAGGGACGGACACTGAAGCTTTCTTT.